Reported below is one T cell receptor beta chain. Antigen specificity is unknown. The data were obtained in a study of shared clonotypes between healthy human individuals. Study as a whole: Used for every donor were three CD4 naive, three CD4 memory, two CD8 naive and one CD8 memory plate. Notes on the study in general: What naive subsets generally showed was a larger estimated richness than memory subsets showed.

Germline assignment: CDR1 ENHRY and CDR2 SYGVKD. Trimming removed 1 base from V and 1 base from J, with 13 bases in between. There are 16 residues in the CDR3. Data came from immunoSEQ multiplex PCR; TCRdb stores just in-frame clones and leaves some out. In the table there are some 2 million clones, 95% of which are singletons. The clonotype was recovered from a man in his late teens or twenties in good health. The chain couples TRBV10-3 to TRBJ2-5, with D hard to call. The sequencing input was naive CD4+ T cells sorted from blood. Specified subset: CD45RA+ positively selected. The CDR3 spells CAISELRVMLQETQYF. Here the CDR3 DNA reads TGTGCCATCAGTGAGTTACGGGTAATGCTCCAAGAGACCCAGTACTTC.